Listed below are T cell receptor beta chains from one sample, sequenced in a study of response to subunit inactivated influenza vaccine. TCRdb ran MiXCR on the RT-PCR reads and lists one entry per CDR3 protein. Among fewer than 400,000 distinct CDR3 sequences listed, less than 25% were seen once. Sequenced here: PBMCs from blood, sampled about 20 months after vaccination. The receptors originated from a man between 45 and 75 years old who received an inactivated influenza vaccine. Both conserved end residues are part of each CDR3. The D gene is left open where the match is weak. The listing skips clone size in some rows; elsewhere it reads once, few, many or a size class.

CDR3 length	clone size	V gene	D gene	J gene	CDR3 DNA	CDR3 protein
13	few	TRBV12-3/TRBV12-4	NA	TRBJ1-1	TGTGCCAGCAGTATGGGGACATTTGGTGAAGCTTTCTTT	CASSMGTFGEAFF
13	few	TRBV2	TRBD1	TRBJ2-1	TGTGCCAGCAGGGGGACAGGGGGCGGTGAGCAGTTCTTC	CASRGTGGGEQFF
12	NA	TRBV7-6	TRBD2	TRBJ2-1	TGTGCCAGCAGCTTTAGCGGGGGGAATCTGTTCTTC	CASSFSGGNLFF
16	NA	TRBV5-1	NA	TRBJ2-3	TGCGCCAGCAGCTTTACCGCGGGGGCCCTCACAGATACGCAGTATTTT	CASSFTAGALTDTQYF
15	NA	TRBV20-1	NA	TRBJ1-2	TGCAGTGCTAGAGATCTGTACCTGTCTGGCTATGGCTACACCTTC	CSARDLYLSGYGYTF
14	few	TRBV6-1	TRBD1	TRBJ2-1	TGTGCCAGCAGCCTCGGGACAGGTTTTACTGAGCAGTTCTTC	CASSLGTGFTEQFF
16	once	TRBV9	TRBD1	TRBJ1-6	TGTGCCAGCAGCGTAGCCTTTGGACAGGGGAATTCACCCCTCCACTTT	CASSVAFGQGNSPLHF
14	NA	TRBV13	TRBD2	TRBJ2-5	TGTGCCAGCAGCAACGCCCGGGGGGGTGAGACCCAGTACTTC	CASSNARGGETQYF
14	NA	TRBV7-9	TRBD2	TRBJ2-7	TGTGCCAGCGGCCCGGGACTAGCGGGGGACGAGCAGTACTTC	CASGPGLAGDEQYF
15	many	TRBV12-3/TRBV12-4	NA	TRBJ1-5	TGTGCCAGCAGTGCCCCAGGGTCAGGCCCCCAACCCCAGCATTTT	CASSAPGSGPQPQHF
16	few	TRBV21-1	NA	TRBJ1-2	TGTGCCATCTATCCGAGGGTGGCCCAACGCCACTATGGCTACACCTTC	CAIYPRVAQRHYGYTF
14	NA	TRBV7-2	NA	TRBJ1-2	TGTGCCAGCAGCCCGGACAGCCTTAACTATGGCTACACCTTC	CASSPDSLNYGYTF
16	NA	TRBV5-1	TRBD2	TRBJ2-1	TGCGCCAGCAGCACCGTTCTAGCGGGAGAATACAATGAGCAGTTCTTC	CASSTVLAGEYNEQFF
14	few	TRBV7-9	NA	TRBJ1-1	TGTGCCAGCAGCCCGATGAGCAGGGCCACTGAAGCTTTCTTT	CASSPMSRATEAFF
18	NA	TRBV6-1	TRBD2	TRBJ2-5	TGTGCCAGCAGTGTGGGACAGCGACTAGCGGGACCCCAAGAGACCCAGTACTTC	CASSVGQRLAGPQETQYF
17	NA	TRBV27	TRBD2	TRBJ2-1	TGTGCCAGCAGTTTATTTGGACTAGCGGGGATATACAATGAGCAGTTCTTC	CASSLFGLAGIYNEQFF
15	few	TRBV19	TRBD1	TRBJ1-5	TGTGCCAGTACGCCGGGGACAGGGGGCGGACAGCCCCAGCATTTT	CASTPGTGGGQPQHF
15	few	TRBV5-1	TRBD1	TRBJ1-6	TGCGCCAGCAGCTTGGAGAGGACAGGGAATTCACCCCTCCACTTT	CASSLERTGNSPLHF
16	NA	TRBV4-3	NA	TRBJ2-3	TGCGCCAGCAGCCAAGCTGCAGGGGGGTCCACAGATACGCAGTATTTT	CASSQAAGGSTDTQYF
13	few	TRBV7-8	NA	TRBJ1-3	TGTGCCAGCAGCTTATACACTGGAAACACCATATATTTT	CASSLYTGNTIYF
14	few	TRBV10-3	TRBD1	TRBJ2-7	TGTGCCAGCGCCTCCCGGGACAGGGGGTACGAGCAGTACTTC	CASASRDRGYEQYF
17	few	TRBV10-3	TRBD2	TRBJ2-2	TGTGCCATCAGTGAGTTGGGACTAGCGGAGAACACCGGGGAGCTGTTTTTT	CAISELGLAENTGELFF
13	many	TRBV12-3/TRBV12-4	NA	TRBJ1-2	TGTGCCAGCACCATCGGGGGAGGGGATGCCTACACCTTC	CASTIGGGDAYTF
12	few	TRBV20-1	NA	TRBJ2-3	TGCAGTGCTAGTTTTCCCCCAGATACGCAGTATTTT	CSASFPPDTQYF
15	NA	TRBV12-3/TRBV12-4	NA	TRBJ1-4	TGTGCCAGCAGTTTGTTACGCGGTGAGCAGGAAAAACTGTTTTTT	CASSLLRGEQEKLFF
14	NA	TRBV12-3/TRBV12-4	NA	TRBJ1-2	TGTGCCAGCAGTTCCGGTTGGATTACTTATGGCTACACCTTC	CASSSGWITYGYTF
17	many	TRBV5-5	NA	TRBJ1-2	TGTGCCAGCAGCCCAGGAGCAGCTATCCCAGCTAACTATGGCTACACCTTC	CASSPGAAIPANYGYTF
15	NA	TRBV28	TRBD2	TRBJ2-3	TGTGCCAGCAAGGTTAGCGGGAGTTATCCAGATACGCAGTATTTT	CASKVSGSYPDTQYF
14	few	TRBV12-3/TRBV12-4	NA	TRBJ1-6	TGTGCCAGCAGTCCCAGCTCCTATAATTCACCCCTCCACTTT	CASSPSSYNSPLHF
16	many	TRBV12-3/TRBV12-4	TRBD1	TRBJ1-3	TGTGCCAGCAGTTTCGGACGGACAGGGGGAGGAAACACCATATATTTT	CASSFGRTGGGNTIYF
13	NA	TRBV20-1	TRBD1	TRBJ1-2	TGCAGTGCCAAACAGGGGTCTGACTATGGCTACACCTTC	CSAKQGSDYGYTF
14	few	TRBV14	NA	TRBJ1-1	TGTGCCAGCAGCCGGACTGGAAATGGCGCTGAAGCTTTCTTT	CASSRTGNGAEAFF
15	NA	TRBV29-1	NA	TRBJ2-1	TGCAGCGTTGAAGATCCTGAGGATACCTACAATGAGCAGTTCTTC	CSVEDPEDTYNEQFF
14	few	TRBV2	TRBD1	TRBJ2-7	TGTGCCAGCAGTGAAAGGACAGGGTTTAACGAGCAGTACTTC	CASSERTGFNEQYF
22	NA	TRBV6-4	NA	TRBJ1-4	TGTGCCAGCAGTGCCTCAGAGGGTACACCGTGGGACGTATTTGCAACTAATGAAAAACTGTTTTTT	CASSASEGTPWDVFATNEKLFF
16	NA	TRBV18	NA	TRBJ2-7	TGTGCCAGCTCACCATCCGTGGTCTCCAGGGGCTACGAGCAGTACTTC	CASSPSVVSRGYEQYF
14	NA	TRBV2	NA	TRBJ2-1	TGTGCCAGCAAGCGGGTCCCATTGGTCGATGAGCAGTTCTTC	CASKRVPLVDEQFF
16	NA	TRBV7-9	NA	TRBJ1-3	TGTGCCAGCAGCTCCTCGGGTAGAGGGATTGGAAACACCATATATTTT	CASSSSGRGIGNTIYF
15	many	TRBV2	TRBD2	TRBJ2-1	TGTGCCAGCAGTCGTGGACTAGCGGGAGTCAATGAGCAGTTCTTC	CASSRGLAGVNEQFF
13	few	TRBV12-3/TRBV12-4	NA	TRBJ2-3	TGTGCCAGCAGAAAGACAGGCACAGATACGCAGTATTTT	CASRKTGTDTQYF
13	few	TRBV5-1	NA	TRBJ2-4	TGCGCCAGCAGCTTGCGGGACGGAAACATTCAGTACTTC	CASSLRDGNIQYF
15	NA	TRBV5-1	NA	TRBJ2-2	TGCGCCAGCACCCCCGGGACCCCGGACACCGGGGAGCTGTTTTTT	CASTPGTPDTGELFF
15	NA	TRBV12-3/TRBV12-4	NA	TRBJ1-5	TGTGCCAGCAGTCCCCGGAATTCCCGGGATCAGCCCCAGCATTTT	CASSPRNSRDQPQHF
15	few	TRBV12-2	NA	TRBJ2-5	TGTGCAAGTCGCTTAGCGAGTTGGGGCCAAGAGACCCAGTACTTC	CASRLASWGQETQYF
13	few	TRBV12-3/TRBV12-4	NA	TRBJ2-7	TGTGCCAGCACCGTTCTAGGGCGATACGAGCAGTACTTC	CASTVLGRYEQYF
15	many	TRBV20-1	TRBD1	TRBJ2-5	TGCAGTGCTAGTAGGGACAGGGGGCCACAAGAGACCCAGTACTTC	CSASRDRGPQETQYF
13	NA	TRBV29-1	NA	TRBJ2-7	TGCAGCGTTGTGAGACACCCAACCTACGAGCAGTACTTC	CSVVRHPTYEQYF
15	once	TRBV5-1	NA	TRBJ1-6	TGCGCCAGCAGCTTGGATTGGGGTGTTAATTCACCCCTCCACTTT	CASSLDWGVNSPLHF
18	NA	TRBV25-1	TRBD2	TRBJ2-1	TGTGCCAGCAGTGCCGTTAGCGGCCTAGCGGGGAGGTACAATGAGCAGTTCTTC	CASSAVSGLAGRYNEQFF
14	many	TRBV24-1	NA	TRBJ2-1	TGTGCCACCAGTGGGGCAGGGACCTACAATGAGCAGTTCTTC	CATSGAGTYNEQFF
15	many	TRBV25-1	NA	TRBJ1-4	TGTGCCAGCAGTGATTCGGGCTACCCTAATGAAAAACTGTTTTTT	CASSDSGYPNEKLFF